These 12 T cell receptor beta chains came from one sample sequenced in a study of T cell responses to AZD1222 COVID-19 vaccine. Sequencing was performed with immunoSEQ multiplex PCR; in TCRdb, only in-frame clones are kept and a portion is missing. Of some 140,000 clones detected, roughly nine tenths appear once; the ten largest clones hold 5.5%. The sample was peripheral blood, taken on day 0 of MenACWY control vaccination. All receptors come from an adult in good health.

CDR3 in amino acids: CSAGLDYEQYF. CDR3 DNA: TGCAGCGCTGGACTAGACTACGAGCAGTACTTC. The V call is TRBV29-1, the J call TRBJ2-7; TRBD2 matches 7 bases. Germline V lookup: CDR1 SQVTM, CDR2 ANQGSEA. The J segment lost 3 bases and the V segment lost 7 bases, leaving 3 bases of the junction unmatched. The CDR3 length is 11 residues.

J is TRBJ2-5 and V is TRBV12-3 or TRBV12-4; 10 bases line up with TRBD2. Trimming at V came to 8 bases and at J to 5 bases, leaving 5 bases not matched to a gene. CDR3 size: 13 residues. This CDR3 reads CASQRGGRETQYF. CDR3 in DNA: TGTGCCAGCCAGCGGGGGGGCCGGGAGACCCAGTACTTC.

The chain carries TRBV3-1 (or the pseudogene TRBV3-2) and TRBJ1-1, with 12 bases that match TRBD1. The CDR3 covers 16 residues. From germline, CDR1 is LGHDT and CDR2 YNNKEL (reference sequence). V dropped 3 bases and J dropped 6; count of bases not matched to a gene: 8. Written as DNA, the CDR3 is TGTGCCAGCAGCCAGGGGACAGGGGGCGGGAGGGCTGAAGCTTTCTTT. Protein sequence: CASSQGTGGGRAEAFF.

The gene calls are TRBV5-8 and TRBJ2-3; possible D gene TRBD1, 5 bases. The CDR3 is made up of 15 amino acids. Trimming left V 1 base short and J 1 base short, with 10 bases between. The germline V gene encodes CDR1 SGHTS and CDR2 YDEGEE. Written as DNA, the CDR3 is TGTGCCAGCAGCTTGAGGGGCGCCGGCACAGATACGCAGTATTTT. Translation gives CASSLRGAGTDTQYF.

This clone was detected only once. The gene calls are TRBV19 and TRBJ1-5; D is ambiguous. Trimming cost V 6 bases and J 1 base, with 19 bases left between them. This CDR3 is 17 amino acids long. The germline CDR1 and CDR2 sequences are LNHDA and SQIVND (reference sequence). The CDR3 loop is CASRTRESGSSNQPQHF. The CDR3 DNA reads as TGTGCCAGTAGGACACGGGAATCGGGTAGCAGCAATCAGCCCCAGCATTTT.

The CDR3 DNA is TGCGCCAGCAGCCAAGACAGGGGAGGACCAAGGTTAGATGAAAAACTGTTTTTT. Translated, it gives CASSQDRGGPRLDEKLFF. The chain has TRBV4-1 and TRBJ1-4, with D perhaps matching TRBD1 (6 bases). Trimming pared 0 bases from V and 6 bases from J, leaving 20 bases between. Germline CDR1 reads MGHRA; CDR2 reads YSYEKL. The CDR3 length is 18 residues.

The chain links TRBV7-9 to TRBJ1-2, with 11 bases identical to TRBD1. The V gene end was trimmed by 3 bases and the J gene end by 3 bases; junction bases not matched to a gene: 3. Germline loops: CDR1 SEHNR, CDR2 FQNEAQ (reference sequence). There are 15 residues in the CDR3. DNA of the CDR3: TGTGCCAGCAGCTTTGGACAGGGGGCTTACTATGGCTACACCTTC. Translated, it gives CASSFGQGAYYGYTF.

The genes are TRBV11-2 and TRBJ2-7; perhaps D is TRBD1 or TRBD2 (6 bases each). Trimming removed 3 bases at V and 2 bases at J, with 11 bases between. The germline gives CDR1 SGHAT, CDR2 FQNNGV. The CDR3 length is 14 residues. CDR3 in amino acids: CASSFGGDTYEQYV. The CDR3 region has the DNA TGTGCCAGCAGCTTTGGAGGGGACACCTACGAGCAGTACGTC.

The chain has TRBV20-1 and TRBJ2-7; 9 bases line up with TRBD2. The CDR3 extends over 18 amino acids. Trimming at V came to 3 bases and at J to 0 bases, leaving 15 bases not matched to a gene. CDR1 DFQATT and CDR2 SNEGSKA come from the germline V gene (reference sequence). The CDR3 region has the DNA TGCAGTGCTAGTCTGGTTCTAGCGGGGCTCCCTAGCTCCTACGAGCAGTACTTC. This codes for CSASLVLAGLPSSYEQYF.

This clone was observed once. This rearrangement joins TRBV18 to TRBJ1-5; D is possibly TRBD1 (5 bases). The ends were cut back, 2 bases at V and 4 bases at J, with 12 bases in the middle. CDR1 and CDR2 from the germline V gene are KGHSH and LQKENI. CDR3 length: 15 residues. The CDR3 protein is CASSPGGKRNQPQHF. The DNA for the CDR3 is TGTGCCAGCTCACCAGGGGGGAAAAGGAATCAGCCCCAGCATTTT.

V is TRBV5-1 and J is TRBJ1-1; D is uncertain. V lost 0 bases to trimming and J lost 1 base, with 10 bases between them. The CDR3 length is 15 residues. Germline CDR1 SGHRS, CDR2 YFSETQ. The CDR3 is CASSLVVGKNTEAFF. CDR3 nucleotide sequence: TGCGCCAGCAGCTTGGTGGTGGGAAAGAACACTGAAGCTTTCTTT.

The gene calls are TRBV9 and TRBJ1-3, with 8 bases identical to TRBD1. Germline values: CDR1 SGDLS, CDR2 YYNGEE. V trimming: 3 bases; J trimming: 4 bases; junction bases outside the gene matches: 9. The CDR3 is made up of 16 amino acids. In nucleotides, the CDR3 is TGTGCCAGCAGCGCCCCGACAGGGGAAGTGGGAAACACCATATATTTT. This sequence encodes CASSAPTGEVGNTIYF.